In its sample, the clone carrying this T cell receptor (beta chain) was seen a few times. Its antigen remains unidentified. This sample is part of a study of cytomegalovirus exposure and HLA in healthy donors. About the research overall: Under 90% of 398 genotyped donors fell in the Caucasian-associated ancestry cluster.

Researchers ran the PCR with 60 Vbeta and 13 Jbeta primers. The data were produced by immunoSEQ multiplex PCR, yet TCRdb's version contains in-frame clones alone and is incomplete. This sample has about 100,000 clones; approximately 74% occur once, and the top ten carry under 2%. Notes on the study in general: Association of a missense DCLRE1C variant with TCR beta V- and J-gene trimming was reported in a later analysis. According to an earlier analysis, most TCR beta V segments yielded productive rearrangements about 87% or about 30% of the time.

The clonotype was recovered from a woman aged 40 to 50 in good health and CMV-seronegative. Sequencing was performed on PBMCs.

CDR3 region: CASSEKSSGNTIYF. The CDR3 bases are TGTGCCAGCAGTGAAAAGAGCTCTGGAAACACCATATATTTT. The V and J genes are TRBV6-1 and TRBJ1-3; D is unclear. The CDR3 is 14 residues long. Germline CDR1 is MNHNS and CDR2 is SASEGT. Deletions cut 2 bases from V and 0 bases from J, with 5 bases between.